This is a list of T cell receptor beta chains from one sample in a study of cytomegalovirus exposure and HLA in healthy donors. Assay: immunoSEQ multiplex PCR; the TCRdb copy retains only in-frame clones and omits some. The profile shows 200,000 or so clones, less than 85% of them singletons. Sequencing was carried out using PBMCs. Receptors originate from a woman aged 18-29 years in good health and CMV-seronegative. CDR3s include the opening cysteine and the closing phenylalanine or tryptophan. A D gene is named only where the DNA matches it firmly. Clone sizes are given selectively: once, few, many, or a class where the clone is expanded.

clone size	D gene	V gene	J gene	CDR3 DNA	CDR3 protein
few	.	TRBV2	TRBJ2-2	TGTGCCAGCAGTCAGGACAGGAACACCGGGGAGCTGTTTTTT	CASSQDRNTGELFF
few	.	TRBV2	TRBJ1-2	TGTGCCAGCCTCCGAACGGGTGTTAGCTATGGCTACACCTTC	CASLRTGVSYGYTF
.	.	TRBV18	TRBJ1-5	TGTGCCAGCTCACCTTGGAGGGGCAATCAGCCCCAGCATTTT	CASSPWRGNQPQHF
.	.	TRBV19	TRBJ1-2	TGTGCCAGTAGTATTGTTAGCGGGGCCAATTCTGGCTACACCTTC	CASSIVSGANSGYTF
.	.	TRBV27	TRBJ1-1	TGTGCCAGCTCGCCAGTGATAATGAACACTGAAGCTTTCTTT	CASSPVIMNTEAFF
few	.	TRBV30	TRBJ2-1	TGTGCCTGGAATCAGGGCAGAGAGTACAATGAGCAGTTCTTC	CAWNQGREYNEQFF
few	TRBD2	TRBV25-1	TRBJ2-1	TGTGCCAGCAGCCTTAGCGGGAGGAGGAGTTTCGGCAATGAGCAGTTCTTC	CASSLSGRRSFGNEQFF
.	TRBD2	TRBV5-1	TRBJ2-7	TGCGCCAGCAGCTTTGGACTAGCGGGAGGTTACGAGCAGTACTTC	CASSFGLAGGYEQYF
.	TRBD1	TRBV6-6	TRBJ2-7	TGTGCCAGCAGTTACTGGGACAGGGACTACGAGCAGTACTTC	CASSYWDRDYEQYF
.	TRBD1	TRBV27	TRBJ1-6	TGTGCCAGCAGCCCCGCCTCGGACAGGGGCCGGTCACCCCTCCACTTT	CASSPASDRGRSPLHF
.	.	TRBV28	TRBJ1-2	TGTGCCAGCAGCTTACACCCGGGACAAACCACCTATGGCTACACCTTC	CASSLHPGQTTYGYTF
.	.	TRBV9	TRBJ1-1	TGTGCCAGTTCCGGCCAAGGGGCCTTGAACACTGAAGCTTTCTTT	CASSGQGALNTEAFF
few	.	TRBV28	TRBJ2-5	TGTGCCTGCGAAGGAGGGACCCAAGAGACCCAGTACTTC	CACEGGTQETQYF
.	.	TRBV28	TRBJ2-7	TGTGCCAGCAGTTCCATCCTTTTAAACCGGGAGACCTACGAGCAGTACTTC	CASSSILLNRETYEQYF
.	.	TRBV28	TRBJ1-2	TGTGCCAGCAGTTTTCGCAGAAACTATGGCTACACCTTC	CASSFRRNYGYTF
.	.	TRBV10-3	TRBJ1-2	TGTGCCATCAGTGGACCGTCCTATGGCTACACCTTC	CAISGPSYGYTF
.	.	TRBV30	TRBJ2-7	TGTGCCTTGGTGACAGGATCCGCCTACGAGCAGTACTTC	CALVTGSAYEQYF
.	.	TRBV5-6	TRBJ1-2	TGTGCCAGCAGCTTGAAAACTAACTATGGCTACACCTTC	CASSLKTNYGYTF
once	.	TRBV5-1	TRBJ1-2	TGCGCCAGCAGCTTAGAGTCGGGGGCGCAAGGCTATGGCTACACCTTC	CASSLESGAQGYGYTF
.	.	TRBV2	TRBJ2-5	TGTGCCAGCAGACTAGAAGAGACCCAGTACTTC	CASRLEETQYF
.	.	TRBV30	TRBJ1-3	TGTGCCTGGAGTGTAACGGGGATCGGAAACACCATATATTTT	CAWSVTGIGNTIYF